These 9 T cell receptor beta chains came from one sample sequenced in a study of T cell clonality in common variable immunodeficiency. The table came from immunoSEQ multiplex PCR; TCRdb's copy has only in-frame clones and leaves some out. The profile covers 40,000 to 45,000 clones, none occurring a single time. Sequencing used peripheral blood mononuclear cells. The receptors were gathered from a person aged 18 to 75 in good health.

This clone was counted at least ten times. Sequencing ends 3 residues short of the CDR3 end; the germline J gene provides the rest. The genes are TRBV5-1 and TRBJ2-4; 15 nucleotides align to TRBD2. The CDR3 is 18 residues long. The germline V gene has CDR1 SGHRS and CDR2 YFSETQ. V shed 3 bases, J shed 0 bases, and the junction held 4 bases outside the gene matches. The sequenced CDR3 bases are TGCGCCAGCAGCTCCGGACTAGCGGGGGGGGTAGCCAAAAACATT. Translation gives CASSSGLAGGVAKNI. The full-length CDR3 reads as CASSSGLAGGVAKNIQYF.

This clone came up many times. Read sequence stops 3 residues before the CDR3 end, and the germline J gene provides the missing end. The chain recombines TRBV2 with TRBJ2-7, with 9 bases fitting TRBD1. Germline assignment: CDR1 SNHLY and CDR2 FYNNEI. With 2 bases clipped from V and 4 bases from J, the junction kept 12 bases outside the gene matches. The length of the CDR3 is 17 residues. The CDR3 sequence is CASSESTEDRGVYEQYF. The CDR3 DNA, read in part, is TGTGCCAGCAGTGAATCCACCGAAGACAGGGGGGTTTACGAG.

This clone was counted many times. The read falls 3 residues short of the CDR3 end, and the missing part is taken from the germline J gene. The chain uses TRBV12-3 or TRBV12-4 and TRBJ2-7; 15 bases align to TRBD2. Trimming removed 2 bases from V and 0 bases from J; junction bases left unmatched: 8. The CDR3 sequence is 19 residues long. The CDR3 bases that were read are TGTGCCAGCAGTTTACTGGGACTAGCGGGGGGCCGATTCTCCTACGAG. Amino acid sequence: CASSLLGLAGGRFSYE. The entire CDR3 protein reads CASSLLGLAGGRFSYEQYF.

This clone was seen many times. The CDR3 is cut off 3 residues early in the read; its end comes from the germline J gene. The V call is TRBV9, the J call TRBJ1-4; tentative D call: TRBD1 (6 bases). The V end lost 2 bases, the J end lost 8 bases, and 16 bases lay between the germline ends. This CDR3 is built from 15 residues. Per germline, CDR1 SGDLS and CDR2 YYNGEE. The covered CDR3 bases are TGTGCCAGCAGCGTCGGACCAGGGGTAGGAGAAAAA. As protein: CASSVGPGVGEK. The entire CDR3 is CASSVGPGVGEKLFF.

This clone has at least ten counts. The CDR3 goes on 3 residues after the read ends, and that part is filled in from the germline J gene. The chain is built from TRBV7-6 and TRBJ2-2, with 10 bases matching TRBD1. CDR3 length: 16 amino acids. CDR1 and CDR2 (germline): SGHVS, FNYEAQ. The trim removed 1 base at V and 3 bases at J, leaving 2 bases unmatched. CDR3 region: CASSLGGQGYTGELFF. The part of the CDR3 DNA that was read is TGTGCCAGCAGCTTAGGGGGACAGGGGTACACCGGGGAG.

This clone has at least ten counts. The CDR3 extends 3 residues past the end of the read, so its final part is completed from the germline J gene. The V call is TRBV20-1, the J call TRBJ2-3, with TRBD2 as a possible D gene (6 bases). With 3 bases removed from V and 0 bases from J, the gap between germline ends came to 10 bases. Germline V gene sequence: CDR1 DFQATT, CDR2 SNEGSKA (reference sequence). The length of the CDR3 is 14 residues. CDR3 amino acids: CSASGGVSTDTQYF. CDR3 DNA, as far as it was read: TGCAGTGCTAGTGGCGGGGTTAGCACAGATACG.

This clone was counted at least ten times. From the germline J gene comes the end of the CDR3, since the read stops 3 residues before it. The gene calls are TRBV18 and TRBJ2-3; 7 bases agree with TRBD2. V lost 2 bases, J lost 6 bases, and 5 bases stayed unmatched. Germline lookup yields CDR1 KGHSH and CDR2 LQKENI. The CDR3 contains 14 residues. CDR3 DNA, as far as it was read: TGTGCCAGCTCACCAACGGGGGGAGCGGATACG. The encoded protein is CASSPTGGADT. The entire CDR3 is CASSPTGGADTQYF.

This clone has ten or more counts. The read is 3 residues too short to cover the CDR3 end, so that end is filled in from the germline J gene. The chain recombines TRBV7-8 with TRBJ1-1; 10 bases fit TRBD1. V trimming: 5 bases; J trimming: 5 bases; junction bases outside the gene matches: 11. The CDR3 runs 16 residues. From germline, CDR1 is SGHVS and CDR2 FQNEAQ. CDR3 DNA (partial): TGTGCCAGCAGCCTCCGGGACAGGGGTCGGGGGACTGAA. The encoded protein is CASSLRDRGRGTE. The whole CDR3 reads CASSLRDRGRGTEAFF.

This clone was seen many times. Read sequence stops 3 residues before the CDR3 end, and the germline J gene provides the missing end. The same CDR3 arises from other DNA sequences in this sample as well. The V and J genes are TRBV6-2 or TRBV6-3 and TRBJ1-1; the D is unclear. CDR1 is MNHEY, CDR2 SVGEGT, per germline. CDR3 length: 16 amino acids. V gave up 5 bases and J gave up 2 bases, with 18 bases separating them. The CDR3 sequence: CASSTTTYLTNTEAFF. The sequenced CDR3 bases are TGTGCCAGCAGTACTACAACTTACCTTACAAACACTGAA.